This T cell receptor beta chain was identified in a study of cytotoxic CD8 clonotypes in ibrutinib-treated CLL. Study-wide context: Collecting the response samples happened after a median roughly 13 months of treatment, with a range of 6 to 36.

CDR3 size: 16 residues. Germline V gene lookup returns CDR1 SGHRS and CDR2 YFSETQ. The V end lost 0 bases, the J end lost 7 bases, and 14 bases lay between the germline ends. Clones were read by immunoSEQ multiplex PCR, and TCRdb kept only the in-frame ones, dropping some. The sample has 68,000 or so clones; around two thirds are singletons. The genes are TRBV5-1 and TRBJ1-6; TRBD1 is a possible D gene (5 bases). This sequence was found in a human donor with chronic lymphocytic leukemia. Here the sequenced sample was PBMCs, taken after 12 months of ibrutinib treatment. CDR3 coding DNA: TGCGCCAGCAGCTTGGGGGGGTCCACCCTCAATTCACCCCTCCACTTT. It yields the protein CASSLGGSTLNSPLHF.